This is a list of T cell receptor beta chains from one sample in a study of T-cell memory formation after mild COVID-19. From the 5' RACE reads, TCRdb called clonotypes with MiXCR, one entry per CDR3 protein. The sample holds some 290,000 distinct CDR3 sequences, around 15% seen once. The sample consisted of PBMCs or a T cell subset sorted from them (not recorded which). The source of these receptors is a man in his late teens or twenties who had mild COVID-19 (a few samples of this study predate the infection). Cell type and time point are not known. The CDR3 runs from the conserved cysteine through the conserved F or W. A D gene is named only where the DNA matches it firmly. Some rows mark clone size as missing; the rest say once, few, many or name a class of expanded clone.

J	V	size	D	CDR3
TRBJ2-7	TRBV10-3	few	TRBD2	CAISGAAGGSYEQYF
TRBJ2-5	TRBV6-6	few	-	CASSYSGRGHTKTQYF
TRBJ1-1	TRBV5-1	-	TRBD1	CASSLGPRQGLKGEAFF
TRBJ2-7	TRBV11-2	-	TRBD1	CASSLRRTGQFSYEQYF
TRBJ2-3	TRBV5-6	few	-	CASSLPGLAADTQYF
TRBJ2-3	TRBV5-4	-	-	CASSLYRDGETDTQYF
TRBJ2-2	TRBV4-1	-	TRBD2	CASSQLAGGNTGELFF
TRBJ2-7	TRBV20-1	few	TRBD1	CSATRGQLGYEQYF
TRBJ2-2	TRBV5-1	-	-	CASSLENSNTGELFF
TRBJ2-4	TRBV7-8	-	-	CASSLTAGRPSAKNIQYF
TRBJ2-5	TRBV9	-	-	CASGTGETQYF
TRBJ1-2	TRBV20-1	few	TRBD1	CSALKGATPPYGYTF
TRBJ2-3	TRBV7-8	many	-	CASSPDRSAIAYTQYF
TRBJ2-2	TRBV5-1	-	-	CASSLARITPKNTGELFF
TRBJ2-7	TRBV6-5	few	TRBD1	CASSSGTGTIQYF
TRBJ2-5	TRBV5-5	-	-	CASSLDTGLETQYF
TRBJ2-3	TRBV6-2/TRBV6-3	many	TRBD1	CASSFGQGADTQYF
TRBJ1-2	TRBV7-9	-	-	CASTQRIYGYTF
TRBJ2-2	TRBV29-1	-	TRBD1	CSAETGSPGELFF
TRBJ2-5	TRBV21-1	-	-	CASSSGQAKKETQYF
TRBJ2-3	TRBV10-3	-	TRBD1	CAIGTGGTDTQYF
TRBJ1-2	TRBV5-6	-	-	CASSIDRRTYYGYTF
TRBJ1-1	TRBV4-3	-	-	CASSRGLVDTEAFF
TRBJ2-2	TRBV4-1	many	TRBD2	CASSQDGAGGLKTGELFF
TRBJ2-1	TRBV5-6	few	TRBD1	CASSLWHRGSPYEQFF
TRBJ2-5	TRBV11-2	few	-	CASSLRYTETQYF
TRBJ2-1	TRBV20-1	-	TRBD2	CSAISGGVPYNEQFF
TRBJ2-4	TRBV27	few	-	CASSSLGGLAKNIQYF
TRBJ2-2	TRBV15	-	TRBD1	CATSRDLRTGPTGELFF
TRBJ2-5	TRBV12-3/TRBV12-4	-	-	CASSSAGEETQYF
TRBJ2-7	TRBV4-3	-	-	CASSQEWAGASYEQYF
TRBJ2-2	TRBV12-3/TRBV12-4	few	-	CASSTGSTGELFF
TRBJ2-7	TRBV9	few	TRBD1	CASSSQGAVEQYF
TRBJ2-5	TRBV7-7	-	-	CASSWSEGAETQYF
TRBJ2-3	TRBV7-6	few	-	CASSSNRGTDTQYF
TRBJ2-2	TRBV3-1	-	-	CASSRAPPRGELFF
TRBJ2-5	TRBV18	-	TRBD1	CASSPLPGQGVETQYF
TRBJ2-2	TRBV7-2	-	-	CASSLARQDARFRGELFF
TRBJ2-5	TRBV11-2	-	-	CASSDVQDLGETQYF
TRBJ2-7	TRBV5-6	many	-	CASSLVGSQLYEQYF
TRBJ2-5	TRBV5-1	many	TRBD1	CASSLQGAETQYF
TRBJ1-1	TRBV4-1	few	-	CASSQDSGASTEAFF
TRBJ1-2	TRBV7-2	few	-	CASSLSTGRYGYTF